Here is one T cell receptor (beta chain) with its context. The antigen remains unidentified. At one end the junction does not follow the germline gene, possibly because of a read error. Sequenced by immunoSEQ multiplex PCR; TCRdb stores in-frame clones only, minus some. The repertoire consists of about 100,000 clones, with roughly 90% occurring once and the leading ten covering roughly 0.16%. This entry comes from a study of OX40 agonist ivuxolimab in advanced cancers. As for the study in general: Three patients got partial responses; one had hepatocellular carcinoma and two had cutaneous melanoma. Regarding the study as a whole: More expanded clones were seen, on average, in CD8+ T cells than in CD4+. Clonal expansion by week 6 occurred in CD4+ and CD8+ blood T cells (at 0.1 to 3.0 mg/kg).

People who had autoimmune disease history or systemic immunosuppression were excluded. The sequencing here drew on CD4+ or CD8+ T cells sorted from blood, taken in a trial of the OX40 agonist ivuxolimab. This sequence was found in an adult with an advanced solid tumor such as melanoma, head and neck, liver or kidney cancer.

Here the CDR3 DNA reads TGTGTCAGCAGCGCCAAGACCGGGCGCACAGATACGCAGTATTTT. This translates into CVSSAKTGRTDTQYF. The J gene is TRBJ2-3, the V gene TRBV9; no clear D gene. The germline CDR1 and CDR2 sequences are SGDLS and YYNGEE. This CDR3 is 15 amino acids long.